This entry lists 32 T cell receptor beta chains sequenced from one sample in a study of breast tumors, draining lymph nodes, adjacent tissues. One entry per CDR3 protein, called by TCRdb with MiXCR from the multiplex PCR reads. The sample yields 130,000 or so distinct CDR3 sequences, around a third seen once. The lymph nodes were axillary draining lymph nodes from breast cancer patients. Sequenced: axillary lymph node tissue. All receptors come from a female donor with breast cancer. Some clones in this sample may be carry-over from other donors' samples.

Many counts were recorded for this clonotype. A much more abundant neighbour one base away suggests this may be a read error. This chain uses TRBV29-1 with TRBJ2-1; D is possibly TRBD1 (6 bases). V shed 7 bases and J shed 8 bases, with 18 bases lying between them. There are 13 residues in the CDR3. Germline lookup yields CDR1 SQVTM and CDR2 ANQGSEA. Here the CDR3 reads CSGWGQGNDEQFF. CDR3 nucleotides: TGCAGCGGTTGGGGGCAGGGAAACGATGAGCAGTTCTTC.

This clonotype has a count of ten or more. The gene calls are TRBV5-1 and TRBJ1-5, with no clear D. Germline V gene data show CDR1 as SGHRS and CDR2 as YFSETQ. The CDR3 covers 13 residues. Deletions cut 0 bases from V and 5 bases from J, with 6 bases between. The CDR3: CASSLAGDQPQHF. CDR3 sequence (DNA): TGCGCCAGCAGCTTGGCCGGCGATCAGCCCCAGCATTTT.

This clonotype was seen ten or more times. The V and J genes are TRBV7-9 and TRBJ2-1, with D perhaps matching TRBD1 (5 bases). Germline CDR1 is SEHNR and CDR2 is FQNEAQ (reference sequence). With 2 bases removed from V and 5 bases from J, the gap between germline ends came to 10 bases. The CDR3 is 14 residues long. In DNA, the CDR3 is TGTGCCAGCAGCTTACAGGGTCTCAACAATGAGCAGTTCTTC. It encodes CASSLQGLNNEQFF.

This clonotype was recorded at least ten times. J is TRBJ1-2 and V is TRBV5-8, with D maybe TRBD1 (6 bases). Per the germline V gene, CDR1 is SGHTS and CDR2 is YDEGEE. This CDR3 spans 15 amino acids. V dropped 4 bases and J dropped 4 bases, with 17 bases sitting between them. The CDR3 protein is CASSRREGGGYGYTF. The CDR3, as DNA: TGTGCCAGCAGCCGCCGTGAGGGAGGGGGCTATGGCTACACCTTC.

This clonotype was recorded at least ten times. J is TRBJ2-7 and V is TRBV2; no clear D gene. Germline CDR1 and CDR2: SNHLY and FYNNEI. With 4 bases removed from V and 4 bases from J, the gap between germline ends came to 8 bases. The CDR3 is made up of 12 amino acids. CDR3 DNA: TGTGCCAGCAGTGCGCTAAATTACGAGCAGTACTTC. Amino acid sequence: CASSALNYEQYF.

This clonotype was counted ten times or more. The V and J genes are TRBV29-1 and TRBJ2-1, with D tentatively TRBD1 (6 bases). The CDR3 runs to 14 residues. V was trimmed by 7 bases and J by 4 bases, leaving 17 bases between them. CDR1 SQVTM and CDR2 ANQGSEA come from the germline V gene. The CDR3 loop reads CSGLDSGIYNEQFF. Written as DNA, the CDR3 is TGCAGCGGCCTGGACAGTGGTATATACAATGAGCAGTTCTTC.

This clonotype showed up many times. V is TRBV5-1 and J is TRBJ2-2; D perhaps matches TRBD1 (6 bases). The CDR3 consists of 16 residues. V was trimmed by 4 bases and J by 0 bases, leaving 13 bases between them. Germline V gene data show CDR1 as SGHRS and CDR2 as YFSETQ. CDR3 bases: TGCGCCAGCAGCCCCATGGGGGCCGCGAACACCGGGGAGCTGTTTTTT. As protein: CASSPMGAANTGELFF.

The chain employs TRBV6-1 and TRBJ1-2, with no clear D. CDR1 is MNHNS, CDR2 SASEGT, per germline. The V and J ends lost 7 bases and 7 bases respectively, with 7 bases between them. The CDR3 sequence is 10 residues long. The chain's CDR3 is CASKPFGYTF. In nucleotides, the CDR3 is TGTGCCAGCAAACCCTTTGGCTACACCTTC.

This clonotype was seen more than once but under ten times. Being one base from a much bigger clone, this may be a read error. V usage is TRBV6-5 and J usage is TRBJ1-2; 9 bases are a match to TRBD1. This CDR3 is 14 amino acids long. Trimming at V came to 7 bases and at J to 6 bases, leaving 9 bases not matched to a gene. CDR1 is MNHEY, CDR2 SVGAGI, per germline. In nucleotides, the CDR3 is TGTGCCAGCACGCGCCGGGACAGGGCTAATGGCTACACCTTC. Residues: CASTRRDRANGYTF.

This clonotype was seen at least ten times. This chain uses TRBV7-2 with TRBJ2-5; 8 nucleotides match TRBD1. The germline V gene has CDR1 SGHTA and CDR2 FQGNSA. The CDR3 has 13 residues. V was pared by 5 bases and J by 4 bases, with 3 bases of the junction left unmatched. The CDR3: CASSIDRGETQYF. The CDR3 nucleotides read TGTGCCAGCAGCATAGACAGGGGAGAGACCCAGTACTTC. The entire variable domain, with the rest obtained from reference TRBV7-2 and TRBJ2-5, is as follows: GAGVSQSPSNKVTEKGKDVELRCDPISGHTALYWYRQSLGQGLEFLIYFQGNSAPDKSGLPSDRFSAERTGGSVSTLTIQRTQQEDSAVYLCASSIDRGETQYFGPGTRLLVL.

This clonotype occurred many times. The rearrangement joins TRBV19 to TRBJ2-6, with no clear D. The CDR3 covers 14 residues. Between the trimmed V and J ends, which lost 10 bases and 0 bases, there was a span of 10 bases. CDR1 is LNHDA, CDR2 SQIVND, per germline (reference sequence). The chain's CDR3 is CATSDGSGANVLTF. The CDR3 nucleotides read TGTGCCACCTCAGACGGCTCTGGGGCCAACGTCCTGACTTTC.

This clonotype was detected many times. V is TRBV20-1 and J is TRBJ2-5; maybe TRBD1 (5 bases). The CDR3 extends over 13 amino acids. From germline, CDR1 is DFQATT and CDR2 SNEGSKA (reference sequence). V lost 3 bases and J lost 5, with 13 bases in between. CDR3 sequence reads: CSASDPQGETQYF. The CDR3 DNA reads TGCAGTGCTAGTGACCCCCAGGGTGAGACCCAGTACTTC.

This clonotype was observed a few times. V gene TRBV5-1 combines with J gene TRBJ1-1, with 7 bases identical to TRBD1. CDR1 is SGHRS and CDR2 is YFSETQ in the germline V gene. Germline trimming cut 3 bases from V and 0 bases from J; bases unmatched to any gene: 11. This CDR3 has 17 residues. CDR3 residues: CASSWNRGDRMNTEAFF. The CDR3 DNA sequence: TGCGCCAGCAGCTGGAACAGGGGTGACCGAATGAACACTGAAGCTTTCTTT.

This chain links TRBV7-9 with TRBJ1-1; 7 positions match TRBD1. Germline CDR1 reads SEHNR; CDR2 reads FQNEAQ (reference sequence). The CDR3 runs 15 residues. Losses at the gene ends were 5 bases for V and 2 bases for J; bases not matched to a gene: 8. Written as DNA, the CDR3 is TGTGCCAGCAGCCCCGGGGGACAGATTAACACTGAAGCTTTCTTT. Amino acid sequence: CASSPGGQINTEAFF.

As for this clonotype: It may be a read error: a sequence one base away is much more abundant. This chain links TRBV6-6 with TRBJ1-3; D is possibly TRBD1 (5 bases). The CDR3 runs 15 residues. Germline CDR1 MNHNY, CDR2 SVGAGI (reference sequence). V lost 5 bases, J lost 1 base, and 12 bases lay in between. In nucleotides, the CDR3 is TGTGCCAGCAGTCACCAATGGGGGTCTGGAAACACCATATATTTT. Translated: CASSHQWGSGNTIYF.

This clonotype was found many times. CDR3 in amino acids: CSESLTGDDTDTQYF. The CDR3 nucleotides read TGCAGCGAATCGCTCACAGGGGACGACACAGATACGCAGTATTTT. V usage is TRBV29-1 and J usage is TRBJ2-3, with TRBD1 matching 7 bases. This CDR3 has 15 residues. Per the germline V gene, CDR1 is SQVTM and CDR2 is ANQGSEA. With V trimmed by 7 bases and J by 2 bases, 12 bases remained unmatched.

This clonotype was seen repeatedly, ten times or more. The chain employs TRBV20-1 and TRBJ1-6; D may be TRBD1 (6 bases). CDR1 and CDR2 from the germline V gene are DFQATT and SNEGSKA (reference sequence). The CDR3 is 15 residues long. V lost 0 bases to trimming and J lost 4 bases, with 10 bases between them. Here the CDR3 DNA reads TGCAGTGCTAGAGATAATCAGGGGTATAATTCACCCCTCCACTTT. Its translation: CSARDNQGYNSPLHF.

At least ten counts were recorded for this clonotype. The V call is TRBV7-8, the J call TRBJ2-5; 9 nucleotides line up with TRBD2. Germline V CDR1 and CDR2: SGHVS, FQNEAQ. V was pared by 1 base and J by 3 bases, with 6 bases of the junction left unmatched. This CDR3 is 16 amino acids long. The CDR3 coding sequence is TGTGCCAGCAGCTTAGGGGTACTAGCGGGTAAAGAGACCCAGTACTTC. Encoded protein: CASSLGVLAGKETQYF.

At least ten counts were recorded for this clonotype. The chain combines TRBV20-1 with TRBJ2-3; D might be TRBD2 (6 bases). V was clipped by 2 bases and J by 1 base, with 10 bases between them. This CDR3 region has 14 residues. Looked up from germline, CDR1 is DFQATT and CDR2 is SNEGSKA (reference sequence). CDR3 amino acids: CSARTGDGTDTQYF. CDR3 nucleotide sequence: TGCAGTGCTAGAACGGGGGACGGCACAGATACGCAGTATTTT.

This clonotype was counted ten times or more. The chain is built from TRBV5-6 and TRBJ1-2, with TRBD1 matching over 9 bases. This CDR3 contains 15 residues. After removal of 2 bases from V and 3 bases from J, the junction contained 5 bases not matched to a gene. Germline assignment: CDR1 SGHDT and CDR2 YYEEEE. The CDR3 DNA follows: TGTGCCAGCAGCTTCGGGACAGGGACGTACTATGGCTACACCTTC. Amino acid sequence: CASSFGTGTYYGYTF.

The J gene is TRBJ2-1, the V gene TRBV24-1; TRBD1 matches at 8 bases. The CDR3 consists of 16 residues. J lost 4 bases, V lost 6 bases, and 10 bases had no gene match. In germline, CDR1 is KGHDR, CDR2 SFDVKD. CDR3: CATSPTSGQVYNEQFF. The CDR3 coding sequence is TGTGCCACCAGTCCTACCTCGGGACAGGTGTACAATGAGCAGTTCTTC.

This clonotype was picked up many times. With a much larger clone just one base away, this may be a read error. The chain employs TRBV6-5 and TRBJ2-5; possible D gene TRBD1, 6 bases. The germline CDR1 and CDR2 sequences are MNHEY and SVGAGI. This CDR3 comprises 15 residues. V lost 7 bases, J lost 1 base, and 16 bases lay in between. DNA of the CDR3: TGTGCCAGCAATCAGGGGAGAAGACTCCAAGAGACCCAGTACTTC. Protein product: CASNQGRRLQETQYF.

This clonotype was observed many times. V is TRBV19 and J is TRBJ1-4; D ambiguous. Germline CDR1 reads LNHDA; CDR2 reads SQIVND (reference sequence). V lost 1 base and J lost 10, with 13 bases in between. The CDR3 sequence is 14 residues long. The CDR3 region is CASSIVGSLRKLFF. The CDR3 nucleotides are TGTGCCAGTAGTATAGTGGGCAGTCTTCGAAAACTGTTTTTT.

This clonotype was seen at least ten times. The V call is TRBV20-1, the J call TRBJ1-3; D remains ambiguous. CDR3 length: 13 residues. Germline CDR1 reads DFQATT; CDR2 reads SNEGSKA (reference sequence). V dropped 2 bases and J dropped 4 bases, with 9 bases sitting between them. CDR3 nucleotide sequence: TGCAGTGCTAGATATGTGAGAGGAAACACCATATATTTT. Amino acid sequence: CSARYVRGNTIYF.

The sample holds many counts of this clonotype. DNA for the CDR3: TGTGCCAGCAGCTTAACTGGGCAGGCCGGGGGTGGCTACACCTTC. Its translation: CASSLTGQAGGGYTF. V and J are TRBV7-3 and TRBJ1-2; D is perhaps TRBD1 (5 bases). Trimming shortened V by 0 bases and J by 7 bases, and 15 bases separated the two germline ends. Per the germline V gene, CDR1 is SGHTA and CDR2 is FQGTGA. There are 15 residues in the CDR3.

This clonotype came up many times. V gene TRBV20-1 combines with J gene TRBJ2-3, with 12 bases that match TRBD2. The V segment lost 2 bases and the J segment 3 bases; nucleotides outside the gene matches: 3. Germline loops: CDR1 DFQATT, CDR2 SNEGSKA (reference sequence). This CDR3 has 15 amino acids. CDR3 nucleotide sequence: TGCAGTGCTAGAAGTCTAGCGGGGGGGACAGATACGCAGTATTTT. It codes for CSARSLAGGTDTQYF.

This clonotype was counted many times. The chain has TRBV6-1 and TRBJ1-2; 7 bases match TRBD1. The CDR3 runs to 14 residues. V trimming: 6 bases; J trimming: 4 bases; junction bases outside the gene matches: 8. The V gene's germline CDR1 is MNHNS and CDR2 SASEGT. The CDR3 loop reads CASRTGELVYGYTF. CDR3 DNA sequence: TGTGCCAGCAGAACAGGGGAGCTTGTCTATGGCTACACCTTC.

This clonotype has a count of ten or more. J is TRBJ1-2 and V is TRBV7-2; TRBD1 agrees at 11 bases. The V segment lost 2 bases and the J segment 4 bases; nucleotides outside the gene matches: 9. The CDR3 is 17 residues long. The germline gives CDR1 SGHTA, CDR2 FQGNSA. The CDR3 sequence is CASSLSPGQGEGYGYTF. The CDR3 DNA follows: TGTGCCAGCAGCTTAAGTCCGGGACAGGGGGAGGGCTATGGCTACACCTTC.

This clonotype was detected only a few times. V and J are TRBV4-1 and TRBJ1-1, with unresolved D. Germline V CDR1 and CDR2: MGHRA, YSYEKL. The CDR3 consists of 15 residues. Trimming left V 0 bases short and J 4 bases short, with 12 bases between. The CDR3 protein is CASSQDHFGRTEAFF. CDR3 DNA: TGCGCCAGCAGCCAAGATCATTTTGGGCGCACTGAAGCTTTCTTT.

The table lists this clonotype with many counts. A much larger clone differs from this one at a single base, so this may be a read error. The chain links TRBV9 to TRBJ2-5; 15 bases match TRBD2. Germline-derived CDR1 and CDR2 are SGDLS and YYNGEE. The V gene end was trimmed by 3 bases and the J gene end by 7 bases; junction bases not matched to a gene: 10. There are 17 residues in the CDR3. The CDR3 bases are TGTGCCAGCAGCGCTGTGGGACTAGCGGGGGGTCGAGCGACCCAGTACTTC. Protein product: CASSAVGLAGGRATQYF.

This clonotype was recorded many times. The V gene is TRBV6-4, the J gene TRBJ1-6, with D hard to call. Germline assignment: CDR1 MRHNA and CDR2 SNTAGT. V dropped 4 bases and J dropped 7 bases, with 8 bases sitting between them. The CDR3 extends over 13 amino acids. CDR3 in amino acids: CASSVVVNSPLHF. CDR3 nucleotide sequence: TGTGCCAGCAGTGTGGTCGTAAATTCACCCCTCCACTTT.

Ten or more counts support this clonotype. The junction shows a germline mismatch at one end, possibly a read error. The rearrangement uses TRBV29-1 and TRBJ2-2; unclear D gene. This CDR3 has 12 residues. CDR1 is SQVTM and CDR2 is ANQGSEA in the germline V gene. CDR3 DNA sequence: TGCAGCGCTATGGGGAACGCCGGGGAGCTGTTTTTT. It codes for CSAMGNAGELFF.